This TCR beta chain was identified during a study of blood T cell repertoires in COVID-19. At the level of the study: Donors in the United States, Italy and Spain gave samples during acute or convalescent COVID-19. The analysed material was cDNA or gDNA that came from T cells, B-cell-depleted T cells, or PBMCs.

Germline loops: CDR1 SGHRS, CDR2 YFSETQ. The CDR3 has 12 amino acids. V lost 4 bases to trimming and J lost 6 bases, with 10 bases between them. This clone was observed many times. Data came from immunoSEQ multiplex PCR; TCRdb stores just in-frame clones and leaves some out. The table has some 290,000 clones, about 90% seen once. Sample: peripheral blood. The receptor was derived from a woman in her forties or fifties who had recovered from COVID-19. The chain carries TRBV5-1 and TRBJ1-2; D possibly corresponds to TRBD1 (5 bases). CDR3 protein: CASSQTADGYTF. CDR3 DNA sequence: TGCGCCAGCAGCCAGACAGCCGATGGCTACACCTTC.